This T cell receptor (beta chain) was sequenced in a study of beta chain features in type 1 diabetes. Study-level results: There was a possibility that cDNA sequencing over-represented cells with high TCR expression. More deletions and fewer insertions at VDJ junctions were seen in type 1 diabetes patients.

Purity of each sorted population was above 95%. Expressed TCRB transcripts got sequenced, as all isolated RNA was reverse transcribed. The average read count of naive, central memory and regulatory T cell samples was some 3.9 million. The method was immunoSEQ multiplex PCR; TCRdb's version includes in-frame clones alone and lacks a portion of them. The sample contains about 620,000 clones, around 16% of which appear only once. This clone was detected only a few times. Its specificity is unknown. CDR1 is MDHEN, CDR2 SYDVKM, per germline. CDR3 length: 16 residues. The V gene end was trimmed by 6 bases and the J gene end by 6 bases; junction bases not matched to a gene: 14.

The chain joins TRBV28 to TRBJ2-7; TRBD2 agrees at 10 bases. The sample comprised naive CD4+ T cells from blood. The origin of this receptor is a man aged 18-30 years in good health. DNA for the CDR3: TGTGCCAGCAGACACACACTAGCGGGACCCCCCCGCGAGCAGTACTTC. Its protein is CASRHTLAGPPREQYF.